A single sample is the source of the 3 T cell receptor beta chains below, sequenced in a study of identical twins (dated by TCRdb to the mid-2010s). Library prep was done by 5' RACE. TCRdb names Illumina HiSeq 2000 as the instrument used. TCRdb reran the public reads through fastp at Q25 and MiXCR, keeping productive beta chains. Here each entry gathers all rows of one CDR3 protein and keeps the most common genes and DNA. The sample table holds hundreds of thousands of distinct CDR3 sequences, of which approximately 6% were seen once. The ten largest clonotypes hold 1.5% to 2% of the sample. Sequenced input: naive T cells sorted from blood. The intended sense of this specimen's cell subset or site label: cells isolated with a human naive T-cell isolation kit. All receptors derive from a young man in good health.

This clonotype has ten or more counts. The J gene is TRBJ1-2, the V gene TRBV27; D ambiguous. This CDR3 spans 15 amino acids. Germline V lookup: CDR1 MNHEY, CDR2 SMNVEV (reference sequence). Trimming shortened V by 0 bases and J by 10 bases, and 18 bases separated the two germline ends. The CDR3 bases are TGTGCCAGCAGTTTATCGGATTGGAAATTCGGTGACTACACCTTC. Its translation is CASSLSDWKFGDYTF.

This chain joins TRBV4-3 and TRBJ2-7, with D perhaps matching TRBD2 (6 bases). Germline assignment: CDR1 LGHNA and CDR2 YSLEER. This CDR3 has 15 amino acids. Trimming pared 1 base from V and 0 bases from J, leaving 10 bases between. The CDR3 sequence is CASSQGPGSSYEQYF. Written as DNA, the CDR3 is TGCGCCAGCAGCCAAGGCCCCGGGAGCTCCTACGAGCAGTACTTC.

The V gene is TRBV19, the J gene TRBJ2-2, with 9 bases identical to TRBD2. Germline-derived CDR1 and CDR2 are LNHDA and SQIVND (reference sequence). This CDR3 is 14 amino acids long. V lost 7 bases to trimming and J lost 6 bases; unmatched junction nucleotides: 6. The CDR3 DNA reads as TGTGCCAGTATTGGCGGGAGGGCTTCCGGGGAGCTGTTTTTT. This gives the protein CASIGGRASGELFF. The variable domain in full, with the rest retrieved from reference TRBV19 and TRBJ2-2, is DGGITQSPKYLFRKEGQNVTLSCEQNLNHDAMYWYRQDPGQGLRLIYYSQIVNDFQKGDIAEGYSVSREKKESFPLTVTSAQKNPTAFYLCASIGGRASGELFFGEGSRLTVL.